This TCR beta chain emerged from a study of post-analysis software for immune sequencing data (dated by TCRdb to the mid-2010s). Notes on the research overall: The recorded disease courses included relapsing-remitting, secondary progressive and progressive-relapsing multiple sclerosis, and some patients had no subtype annotation. Patient repertoires were compared against ten to twelve previously published healthy control repertoires from donors aged about 6 to 27 years. A subset of samples was prepared in parallel using single-end sample barcoding, then pooled and co-amplified after Illumina adapter ligation. Study-wide conclusions, independent of this receptor: About 5 TRBV segments, including TRBV5-6, TRBV5-1 and TRBV20-1, were significantly more frequent in patients than controls. Significantly lower normalized Chao1 diversity was found in multiple sclerosis patients than in controls, suggesting substantial peripheral T-cell clonal expansion. The multiple sclerosis patient group was slightly younger than the control group. Direct clustering with F measure revealed strong co-clustering of samples prepared in the same batch, which led to a batch-effect correction.

A word on this clonotype: The antigen it binds to is not known. No base-level quality is on record; no much larger clone is a single base apart.

TCR beta repertoires were profiled from peripheral blood of some 13 young patients with multiple sclerosis to demonstrate the VDJtools post-analysis software. Multiple sclerosis patients were children and adolescents aged roughly 6 to 17 years. The library was made by PCR. Reads for this sample came from an Illumina HiSeq 2500. To reduce PCR and sequencing biases, unique molecular identifiers were incorporated into the TCR beta cDNA libraries. Per 1 to 10 million input T cells, roughly 0.5 million cDNA molecules were obtained, such that each molecule approximated one T cell. Patient libraries were prepared and sequenced with the same protocol used for the earlier healthy control dataset. Samples belonging to the same batch were prepared together, multiplexed and sequenced on a shared HiSeq lane. On the study's bioinformatics: MIGEC handled the raw barcoded reads, throwing out single-read molecular identifier groups before consensus assembly and CDR3 extraction. VDJtools was used for post-analysis of the clonotype tables, and diversity was normalized by down-sampling every dataset to the size of the smallest sample. Repertoire overlap clustering matched CDR3 amino acid but not nucleotide sequences to correct batch-related cross-sample contamination. The raw public reads went through TCRdb reprocessing: fastp at Q25, MiXCR clone calling, in-frame beta chains kept. Every CDR3 protein is listed once, alongside the most common genes and DNA of its rows. The authors' filters were not applied to this entry. The sample yields roughly 400,000 distinct CDR3 sequences; about 40% were counted once. 6.5% to 8% of the sample is taken by the ten largest.

CDR1 and CDR2 are drawn from the germline V gene (reference sequence): SGHAT, FQDESV. Trimming costs V 0 bases and J 2 bases, and their ends lie 10 bases apart. Counted from cysteine to phenylalanine, this CDR3 has 16 amino acids. Solely the CDR3 DNA is kept, with 48 bases framed from the first base. This chain joins TRBV11-1 to TRBJ2-2, with a weak D call of TRBD1 (5 bases match). This clonotype was sampled from a girl aged 2 to 10 with multiple sclerosis. Sample: blood. The DNA is TGTGCCAGCAGCTTAGCGGTGGGGCGAAACACCGGGGAGCTGTTTTTT. Its protein reads: CASSLAVGRNTGELFF.